These T cell receptor beta chains were read from a single sample in a study of blood T cells in healthy people across ages. One entry per CDR3 protein, called by TCRdb with MiXCR from the 5' RACE reads. The sample records 650,000 to 1,000,000 distinct CDR3 sequences, under 40% being singletons. Source material: blood. The receptor set was obtained from a man between 18 and 29 years old in good health. The CDR3 runs from the conserved cysteine through the conserved F or W. The order of the fields is J gene, clone size, V gene, D gene, CDR3 length, CDR3 DNA, CDR3 protein. A D gene is named only where the DNA matches it firmly. Clone size is not always given. Where it is, it says once, few, many or a class for expanded clones.

TRBJ2-1	NA	TRBV28	TRBD2	16	TGTGCCAGCAGCTTAATTGGACTAGCGGGGCACAATGAGCAGTTCTTC	CASSLIGLAGHNEQFF
TRBJ2-5	NA	TRBV7-6	NA	16	TGTGCCAGCAGCTTACCTATAATCGGTGGCCAAGAGACCCAGTACTTC	CASSLPIIGGQETQYF
TRBJ2-5	few	TRBV20-1	NA	14	TGCAGTCTACCCGGGGCTAGTCACGACCAAGGGCAGTACTTC	CSLPGASHDQGQYF
TRBJ2-3	NA	TRBV12-3/TRBV12-4	TRBD2	15	TGTGCCAGCAGTTTACGGGACTATAACACAGATACGCAGTATTTT	CASSLRDYNTDTQYF
TRBJ2-1	few	TRBV7-2	TRBD1	15	TGTGCCAGCAGCTTTCGGGACAGGGTGATTGATGAGCAGTTCTTC	CASSFRDRVIDEQFF
TRBJ2-3	few	TRBV20-1	NA	14	TGCAGTGCTAGAGATGGCGACTCCCGCGATACGCAGTATTTT	CSARDGDSRDTQYF
TRBJ2-1	many	TRBV14	NA	14	TGTGCCAGCAGCCAGTGGAGCACCCACAATGAGCAGTTCTTC	CASSQWSTHNEQFF
TRBJ1-1	few	TRBV4-1	TRBD1	19	TGCGCCAGCAGCCAAGATAAGTTCGGACAGGGGGGAGTCGGCACTGAAGCTTTCTTT	CASSQDKFGQGGVGTEAFF
TRBJ1-6	few	TRBV14	NA	15	TGTGCCAGCAGCCTCGGTCCGATGGGTAATTCACCCCTCCACTTT	CASSLGPMGNSPLHF
TRBJ2-7	NA	TRBV20-1	NA	14	TGCAGTGCTAGTAAGGGAACCTCGGGGAATGAGCAGTACTTC	CSASKGTSGNEQYF
TRBJ2-3	many	TRBV4-3	TRBD1	17	TGCGCCAGCAGCCAGGGAAGACAGGGAGTGTTAACAGATACGCAGTATTTT	CASSQGRQGVLTDTQYF
TRBJ2-5	NA	TRBV10-3	NA	15	TGTGCCATCAGTGATAGGGCAGGGAGTCAAGAGACCCAGTACTTC	CAISDRAGSQETQYF
TRBJ2-3	NA	TRBV3-1	NA	13	TGTGCCAGCAGATCCCCTAGCACAGGTACGCAGTATTTT	CASRSPSTGTQYF
TRBJ2-1	NA	TRBV20-1	TRBD2	18	TGCAGTGCCCGGAGACTAGCGGGGGGGTCGAGCTCCTACAATGAGCAGTTCTTC	CSARRLAGGSSSYNEQFF
TRBJ1-1	NA	TRBV4-1	NA	17	TGCGCCAGCAGCCAATACCAAAGGGTTGGACAGAACACTGAAGCTTTCTTT	CASSQYQRVGQNTEAFF
TRBJ2-1	few	TRBV5-1	NA	15	TGCGCCAGCAGCTTGGTGGCTAGCAGGAACAATGAGCAGTTCTTC	CASSLVASRNNEQFF
TRBJ2-1	many	TRBV14	TRBD2	14	TGTGCCAGCAGCAATGGACTAGCGGGCAATGAGCAGTTCTTC	CASSNGLAGNEQFF
TRBJ1-1	NA	TRBV7-9	NA	15	TGTGCCAGCAGCTTAGTAGGCCTTAAGAACACTGAAGCTTTCTTT	CASSLVGLKNTEAFF
TRBJ2-5	NA	TRBV2	NA	13	TGTGCCAGCAGTATTGACATTCAAGAGACCCAGTACTTC	CASSIDIQETQYF
TRBJ2-1	few	TRBV7-2	NA	12	TGTGCCAGCAGCTCTCCTAATCGAGAGCAGTTCTTC	CASSSPNREQFF
TRBJ1-5	NA	TRBV20-1	NA	13	TGCAGTGCTAGAAGGCGGATGAATCAGCCCCAGCATTTT	CSARRRMNQPQHF
TRBJ2-3	NA	TRBV6-1	NA	14	TGTGCCAGCACCCGGGACTTTTCTGGAGATACGCAGTATTTT	CASTRDFSGDTQYF
TRBJ2-3	NA	TRBV20-1	NA	11	TGCAGTGGCCCGACCACAGATACGCAGTATTTT	CSGPTTDTQYF
TRBJ1-4	NA	TRBV14	NA	15	TGTGCCAGCAGCCGACTTACCGGGCGAAATGAAAAACTGTTTTTT	CASSRLTGRNEKLFF
TRBJ2-2	NA	TRBV7-2	TRBD1	15	TGTGCCAGCAGCACAAGGGGGCGCAGCACCGGGGAGCTGTTTTTT	CASSTRGRSTGELFF
TRBJ1-2	NA	TRBV9	TRBD1	14	TGTGTCAGCAGCGTAGACGGGACAGGGCGAGGCTACACCTTC	CVSSVDGTGRGYTF
TRBJ2-7	NA	TRBV6-2/TRBV6-3	NA	13	TGTGCCAGCAGGGGGACGGCGATCTACGAGCAGTACTTC	CASRGTAIYEQYF
TRBJ2-1	few	TRBV30	NA	12	TGTGCCTGGACAGGTAACTACAATGAGCAGTTCTTC	CAWTGNYNEQFF
TRBJ1-2	few	TRBV5-1	NA	14	TGCGCCAGCAGCTTGGATGGCAGGGGAGATGGCTACACCTTC	CASSLDGRGDGYTF
TRBJ1-1	NA	TRBV7-2	NA	15	TGTGCCAGCAGTCGACCCTTTCCAGGGAACACTGAAGCTTTCTTT	CASSRPFPGNTEAFF
TRBJ2-1	few	TRBV6-5	NA	16	TGTGCCAGCAGTTACGGAGGGGGTGGCTCCTACAATGAGCAGTTCTTC	CASSYGGGGSYNEQFF
TRBJ1-1	NA	TRBV5-4	TRBD1	14	TGTGCCAGCAGCCACGGGACAGACAACACTGAAGCTTTCTTT	CASSHGTDNTEAFF
TRBJ1-3	NA	TRBV7-2	TRBD1	17	TGTGCCAGCAGCTTCTCCGGGACAGGGAGCTCTGGAAACACCATATATTTT	CASSFSGTGSSGNTIYF
TRBJ2-5	few	TRBV7-3	NA	15	TGTGCCAGCAGCTTAGGTCTGGGTGGTAGCAATGAGCAGTACTTC	CASSLGLGGSNEQYF
TRBJ1-1	NA	TRBV7-9	NA	14	TGTGCCAGCAGAGGCGAGAACCGGAACACTGAAGCTTTCTTT	CASRGENRNTEAFF